This T cell receptor (beta chain) was captured in a study of T cell clonotyping in hematopoietic cell transplantation (dated by TCRdb to the early 2020s). About the study as a whole: Recipient samples taken before transplant were collected after cytoreduction. The study collected some 140 blood samples from some 35 consecutive transplant recipients and their related donors. Patients were recruited between 2015 and January 2017 and followed until late 2020 or death. Points the paper makes about the study in general: After transplant, TCR diversity in recipients dropped, and pathologically expanded clonotypes increased progressively from day 30 to day 180. The sample size was limited, and CD4 and CD8 repertoire contributions could not be separated because cells were not sorted. Inverse Simpson Index values from donors and from recipients before transplant predicted broader TCR repertoire diversity after transplant. Just a small fraction of recipient repertoires overlapped with donor repertoires, and more than 95% appeared de novo at the given depth.

The germline V gene supplies CDR1 MNHNS and CDR2 SASEGT. V loses 3 bases of germline sequence and J loses 4 bases, and the interval between the two ends is 10 bases. From the cysteine up to the phenylalanine, the CDR3 has a length of 14 residues. This entry keeps only the CDR3 DNA: 42 bases, framed from base 1. Regarding this clone: Its antigen is currently not known. No base quality information exists; no much larger clone differs at one position.

TCR beta CDR3 regions were amplified from genomic DNA with the immunoSEQ assay, a bias-controlled multiplex PCR using V- and J-specific primers. In a second PCR step, the CDR3 amplicons were tagged with a proprietary barcode plus Illumina adapter sequences. An Illumina MiSeq instrument was used for sequencing of the CDR3 libraries. Concerning the study's data processing: immunoSEQ Analyzer 3.0 was used for export and quality control, with R Bioconductor and Immunarch used for downstream analyses. Repertoire metrics were calculated using only productive rearrangements within the normalized downsampled data set. Clonotypes larger than 5 templates in the normalized cohort were defined as pathologically expanded. The Inverse Simpson Index served as the measure of repertoire diversity. To capture all clonotypes, the CMV-specificity analyses were run on the non-normalized data set. Held by TCRdb, this immuneACCESS table contains in-frame sequences only and omits some clones. Under half of the omission traces to an unresolved V gene where checked; the cause of the rest is unknown. D and trimming were read from the DNA, whereas the V and J calls and clone size are those reported in that table. For this sample the table gives more than 70,000 clones, of which about 96% were detected only once. The ten largest account for roughly 1.5% of the sample.

Taken with the paper, the label for time point translates to: recipient sample about 28 days before transplant, after cytoreduction. Recipient blood was collected about 28 days before transplant and at days 30, 100 and 180 after transplant. Using Nuclei Lysis Solution, genomic DNA was extracted from unfractionated peripheral blood mononuclear cells that were either fresh or cryopreserved. This TCR was sampled from a woman aged 45-65 years with acute myeloid leukemia. Some clones in this sample may be carry-over from other donors' samples. The specimen was peripheral blood mononuclear cells, collected before stem cell transplant. The chain is made from TRBV6-1 and TRBJ2-1; the D segment could be TRBD1, given 6 matching bases. The sequence in DNA is TGTGCCAGCAGTGACGTTGGACAGTACAATGAGCAGTTCTTC. This translates into CASSDVGQYNEQFF.